This T cell receptor (beta chain) was sequenced during a study of cytomegalovirus exposure and HLA in healthy donors (dated by TCRdb to the late 2010s). Background on the whole study: In an earlier analysis of 450 to 750 of the donors, roughly 300 Gb of sequence data and just under 120 million unique TCR beta sequences from about 179 million T cells were reported. High-throughput TCR immunosequencing, statistical association of individual TCRs with disease status, and machine learning were combined to predict cytomegalovirus infection status. HLA typing included class I and class II loci at four-digit resolution. Donor age, sex, ethnicity and CMV serostatus were compiled together with the repertoire data. Every repertoire in the discovery cohort had been generated on one and the same sequencing platform. In an earlier analysis of 587 of the donors, high-throughput TCR beta sequencing was used to judge whether each TCR beta V gene segment behaved as functional or pseudogenic. About 280 gigabases of sequencing data and about 92 million unique TCR sequences made up an early release that covered over 550 HLA-typed donors. The number of donors typed differed by locus, with about 629-630 for A, B, C, DRB1 and DQB1, 522 for DQA1, about 610 for DPA1, and around 450 for DPB1. Among under 450 genotyped donors of the cohort, an average of around 240,000 unique TCR beta nucleotide sequences were sequenced per donor, 15% to 20% of them non-productive. Genome-wide SNP genotypes for about three fifths of the roughly 700 donors were used in a later genetic analysis, which treated that subset as a discovery cohort. The later analysis used no new phenotypic data to find candidate immune exposures, relying instead on TCR beta sequences and their occurrence across donors. Several DR-DQ haplotypes were handled as single units for association and clustering because linkage in the cohort was strong. Among the approximately 420 genotyped donors, around 81% belonged to the genetic ancestry cluster associated with self-reported Caucasian donors. The aim of the study was to test whether cataloging public T cell receptors could identify signatures of past pathogen exposure. To study patterns of TCR occurrence, a later analysis re-analyzed previously published TCR beta repertoires from 500 to 850 donors and added high-resolution HLA genotyping. In addition to the first cohort of several hundred subjects, a separate validation cohort of over 90 different subjects was used. Using immunosequencing, the study profiled T cell repertoires from about 650 subjects and related those repertoires to cytomegalovirus serostatus.

On the study overall, not on this receptor specifically: Linkage disequilibrium might explain the correlated functional status among segregating V segments, but an unknown experimental factor could not be excluded. The authors suggested that the approach could potentially be extended to other disease states and immunological phenotypes. A further reported finding was that TCR beta sequences accurately predicted the HLA-A and HLA-B alleles for most subjects in the first cohort. Most TCR sequences were observed very rarely across donors, whereas some public TCRs were present in many individuals. Immune exposure information for the cohort was limited to CMV serostatus. In a later analysis, TCR association rates were found to vary across HLA loci, with the most associated TCRs seen for DRB1 alleles and the fewest for HLA-C alleles. In both the original and validation cohorts, the classifier was reported to diagnose cytomegalovirus status with high specificity and sensitivity. In vitro tests confirmed that a few of the cytomegalovirus-associated TCR beta chains recognize cytomegalovirus antigens. According to a later analysis, most CMV-associated TCR beta chains appeared to be HLA-restricted, and the HLA associations seemed to be driven largely by CMV exposure. At a false discovery rate of 0.05, a later analysis linked some 17,000 TCR beta sequences to specific HLA alleles. A cluster of highly shared sequence variants was judged likely to be a technical artifact of the sequencing pipeline. In this cohort, only TCR beta chains were sequenced, and detectable features were limited by the absence of alpha or paired-chain data. Some IMGT-functional V segments, including TRBV6-2 and TRBV6-3, could not be told apart with the 87-base-pair reads, so those segments were excluded. HLA typing was unavailable for some donors at each locus, so association tests used only the typed subset. The study listed 170 or so TCR beta chains as associated with cytomegalovirus. A later analysis found that HLA-associated TCR beta chains were more clonally expanded and had lower generation probabilities than equally common non-associated chains. According to a later genetic analysis, donors in an Asian-associated ancestry cluster had fewer N-insertions in productive TCRs than the approximately 650-donor mean. Presence/absence analyses assumed roughly uniform sequencing depth across donors, an assumption that may not hold. A later genetic analysis associated a missense DCLRE1C variant with V-gene and J-gene trimming of TCR beta chains, and an independent cohort replicated the association. An earlier analysis of some 590 of the donors showed that most TCR beta V segments appeared in productive rearrangements either about 87% or about 30% of the time, which broadly matched IMGT annotations. In a later analysis, several top co-occurrence clusters were reported to appear linked to parvovirus B19, influenza, CMV and Epstein-Barr virus. When HLA alleles, especially DR and DQ, strongly co-occurred, TCR associations were difficult to assign to individual alleles. Because counts were too low, roughly 17 rarely observed V segments, including chromosome 9 orphons, were left out of the earlier analysis of 587 of the donors.

V is reduced by 5 bases and J by 7 bases, leaving a spacing of 12 bases between them. The CDR3 has 13 amino acids, counting the end cysteine and phenylalanine. The sequence is cut down to CDR3 DNA, 39 bases in frame from base 1. From the germline V gene (reference sequence), CDR1 is LNHDA and CDR2 is SQIVND. The library was prepared using the immunoSEQ multiplex PCR assay. A mixture of 60 forward primers for TCR Vbeta segments and 13 reverse primers for TCR Jbeta segments was used in the multiplex PCR. A multiplex PCR assay on genomic DNA amplified the CDR3 region of rearranged TCR beta genes. Amplified TCR beta libraries were sequenced as 87-base-pair reads on the Illumina HiSeq System. On the study's bioinformatics: A later analysis counted 75 million to 100 million unique TCR beta chains across the 550 to 750 repertoires, and 9.5 million to 11 million of these chains were shared by at least two donors. Raw reads were error-corrected and collapsed into unique sequences with a nearest-neighbor algorithm that merged closely related sequences to remove PCR and sequencing errors. CDR3 sequences were aligned to IMGT reference sequences to assign V, D and J gene segments. For a sequence to be retained, a match of at least six nucleotides was required to both a V gene segment and a J gene segment. Rearrangements were classified as productive when the CDR3 lacked stop codons and remained in frame with V and J, and all other rearrangements were classified as non-productive. CDR3 was defined by IMGT convention, running from the second conserved V-encoded cysteine to the conserved J-encoded phenylalanine. In an earlier analysis of 550 to 650 of the donors, sequences lacking an unambiguous match to a single V gene segment were excluded. In an earlier analysis of around 600 of the donors, V segments were called functional above 56.7% productive rearrangements and were called segregating when the between-donor standard deviation exceeded 5%. A statistical classification framework was built for diagnosing cytomegalovirus status from the catalog of TCR beta chain sequences. In a later analysis, TCR nucleotide sequences were compared against IMGT/GENE-DB human TR gene sequences so that V and J genes could be assigned. In a later analysis, CDR3 sequences and most-parsimonious VDJ recombination scenarios were assigned using the TCRdist pipeline. In a later analysis, each TCR beta chain was defined by its CDR3 amino acid sequence together with its V-gene family, and reads lacking a unique V-gene family were excluded. A later analysis removed 600 or so highly shared, low-generation-probability nucleotide sequences to deal with suspected cross-contamination and a sequencing artifact. For each public chain, a later analysis derived a clonal expansion index from normalized ranks of inferred template counts within each repertoire. Generation probabilities in a later analysis came from a VDJ recombination model fitted to out-of-frame rearrangements, and those results were checked against IGoR. In a later analysis, TCR-TCR, TCR-HLA and TCR-CMV co-occurrence was scored with hypergeometric tests, and a repertoire-size bias correction was applied to TCR pairs. To estimate false discovery rates, a later analysis permuted the HLA or CMV assignments 20 times. A later analysis grouped co-occurring TCRs with DBSCAN, adding TCRdist sequence similarity when clustering within HLA-allele-positive subsets. Repertoires with fewer than 30,000 or more than 120,000 public chains were left out of co-occurrence clustering, as were about 5 repertoires with anomalous nucleotide sharing. TCRdb retrieved this table from immuneACCESS and kept in-frame rearrangements only. Not all clones are present; in checked studies, unresolved V genes account for under half, and no reason is known for the remainder. The DNA gave D and trimming, while V, J and clone size come from that table. Recorded for this sample are about 180,000 clones; 80% to 90% of them occurred a single time. Approximately 1.2% of the sample belongs to the ten largest clones.

The cohort was made up of several hundred healthy bone marrow donors. At the time of sampling, all cohort members were nominally healthy, though unrecorded immune exposures were likely present. The donor tested CMV seropositive and was one of the 289 seropositive cohort members. Every donor gave a peripheral blood sample, and the peripheral blood mononuclear cells from that sample were used for TCR beta sequencing. The Qiagen DNeasy Blood Extraction Kit was used to extract genomic DNA from the blood cell samples. With respect to this clone: There is no known antigen for this receptor. No base quality information exists; no much larger clone differs at one position.

Material for sequencing was PBMCs. This TCR derives from a girl aged 2 to 9 in good health and CMV-seropositive. The V gene is TRBV19 and the J gene is TRBJ2-1, with no confident D gene call. CDR3 sequence: CASSENSWNEQFF. The sequenced DNA: TGTGCCAGTAGTGAAAACAGCTGGAATGAGCAGTTCTTC.